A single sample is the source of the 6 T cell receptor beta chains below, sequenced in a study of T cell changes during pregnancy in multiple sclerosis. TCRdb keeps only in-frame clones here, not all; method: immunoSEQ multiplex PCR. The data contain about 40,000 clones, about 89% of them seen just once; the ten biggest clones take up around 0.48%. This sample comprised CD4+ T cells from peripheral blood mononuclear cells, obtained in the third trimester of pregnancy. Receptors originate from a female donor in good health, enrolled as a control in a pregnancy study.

The chain's CDR3 is CASSQRGGAGRDNEQFF. The DNA for the CDR3 is TGCGCCAGCAGCCAAAGGGGGGGTGCAGGCAGGGACAATGAGCAGTTCTTC. The chain joins TRBV4-3 to TRBJ2-1, with D perhaps matching TRBD2 (7 bases). The V gene's germline CDR1 is LGHNA and CDR2 YSLEER. The CDR3 has 17 amino acids. Trimming stripped 2 bases from V and 5 bases from J, with 19 bases between.

The CDR3 protein is CASSEIVSPLHF. CDR3 bases: TGTGCCAGCAGTGAAATCGTTTCACCCCTCCACTTT. V usage is TRBV6-1 and J usage is TRBJ1-6; no clear D. Germline V gives CDR1 MNHNS, CDR2 SASEGT. Trimming pared 2 bases from V and 9 bases from J, leaving 5 bases between. The CDR3 runs to 12 residues.

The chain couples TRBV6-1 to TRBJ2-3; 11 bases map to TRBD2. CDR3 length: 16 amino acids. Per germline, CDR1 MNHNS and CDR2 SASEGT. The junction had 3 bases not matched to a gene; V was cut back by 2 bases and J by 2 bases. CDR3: CASSELSGGATDTQYF. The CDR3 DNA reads TGTGCCAGCAGTGAACTTAGCGGGGGGGCCACAGATACGCAGTATTTT.

The CDR3 region is CASSSSGRQETQYF. CDR3 DNA sequence: TGTGCCAGCAGTTCCTCCGGTCGGCAAGAGACCCAGTACTTC. The chain joins TRBV28 to TRBJ2-5, with D hard to call. V was pared by 4 bases and J by 2 bases, with 11 bases between. The CDR3 contains 14 residues. Germline V gene lookup returns CDR1 MDHEN and CDR2 SYDVKM.

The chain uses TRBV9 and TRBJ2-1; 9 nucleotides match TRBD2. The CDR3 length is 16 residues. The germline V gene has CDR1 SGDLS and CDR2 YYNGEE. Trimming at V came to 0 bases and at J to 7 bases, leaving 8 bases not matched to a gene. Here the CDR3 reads CASSVAAGGPRNEQFF. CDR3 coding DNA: TGTGCCAGCAGCGTAGCGGCGGGAGGGCCCCGTAATGAGCAGTTCTTC.

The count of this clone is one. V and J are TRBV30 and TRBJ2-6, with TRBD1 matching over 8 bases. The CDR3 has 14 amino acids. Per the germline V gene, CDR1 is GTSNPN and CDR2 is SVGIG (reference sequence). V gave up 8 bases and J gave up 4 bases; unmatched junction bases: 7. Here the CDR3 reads CAGRGPGGANVLTF. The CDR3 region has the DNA TGTGCCGGCAGGGGGCCGGGGGGGGCCAACGTCCTGACTTTC.